This T cell receptor (beta chain) was recorded in a study of molecular identifiers for immune sequencing clone quantification. Study results and caveats: In naive cells, under 1% of molecules belonged to clones above 20 RNA copies, against over 99% in effector cells. Jurkat TCR RNA that was spiked in from one cell was reportedly detectable among roughly 1 million naive cells.

This clonotype was recorded at least ten times. Its antigen is unknown. Listed TCR primers and previously described methods were used for bulk TCR libraries. A single record per CDR3 protein comes from TCRdb applying MiXCR to the PCR reads. The sample contains over 600,000 distinct CDR3 sequences, 15% to 20% of which appear only once. The V segment lost 0 bases and the J segment 7 bases; nucleotides outside the gene matches: 8. Germline V lookup: CDR1 SGHNT, CDR2 YENEEA. The CDR3 sequence is 16 residues long. A CD8+CD4-CCR7+CD45RA+ phenotype served as the sorting definition for naive CD8 T cells. The chain has TRBV11-3 and TRBJ2-3; TRBD2 matches 9 bases. The clonotype comes from a human donor in good health. Some libraries in this study had Jurkat cell RNA spiked in. Sequencing was carried out using naive CD8+ T cells from blood, with Jurkat cell RNA spiked in. Subset indicated: FACS-sorted CD8+CD4-CCR7+CD45RA+ naive T cells. CDR3 amino acids: CASSLDSGSDSYTQYF. CDR3 nucleotides: TGTGCCAGCAGCTTAGATAGCGGGAGCGACTCTTATACGCAGTATTTT.